This T cell receptor beta chain was recorded in a study of Tregs in tolerant kidney transplant recipients (dated 2019 in TCRdb). As for the study more broadly: Related donors were used in the transplants with nonmyeloablative bone marrow transplantation, and mixed chimerism was transient in the human trials. TCRbeta sequencing was used in the study to identify donor-specific regulatory T cells before combined kidney and bone marrow transplantation, and the identified cells were then tracked after transplant.

For TCRbeta CDR3 sequencing, genomic DNA from the sorted cells was extracted using the QIAGEN DNeasy Blood and Tissue Kit. High-throughput TCRbeta CDR3 sequencing was carried out commercially through immunoSEQ, with PCR amplification with bias correction and internal controls included. On the authors' methods: A unique productive TCRbeta sequence was defined by the CDR3 nucleotide sequence when primers matched, and otherwise by the CDR3 amino acid sequence together with the Vbeta and Jbeta genes. As a correction for sorting error, sequences shared between sorted populations at a frequency ratio of 2:1 or less were discarded, and the remaining shared sequences were assigned to the higher population. Donor-reactive sequences were defined as at least 5-fold expanded in CFSE-low cells versus unstimulated cells, with frequency of at least 0.01% in CFSE-low cells. Repertoire divergence was quantified by Jensen-Shannon divergence using the top 100 TCRbeta sequences ranked by frequency. For any sample with multiple sequencing runs, sorting error was corrected in each run separately before the runs were pooled. TCRdb obtained this table from immuneACCESS and retained in-frame rearrangements with V and J assigned. These tables miss some clones; where compared with another copy, unresolved V genes account for less than half of the shortfall, and the remainder is unexplained. D and trimming come from the DNA, and the V and J calls and clone size come from that table. This sample gives about 110,000 clones in total; nearly 90% of them show up just once. 0.34% of the sample is taken by the ten largest.

The CDR3 sequence holds 14 residues, the cysteine and phenylalanine included. The entry retains the CDR3 DNA only, 42 bases that are in frame from base 1. In the germline V gene (reference sequence), CDR1 corresponds to LNHDA and CDR2 to SQIVND. V is trimmed back by 7 bases and J by 3 bases, and the junction contains 8 bases that no gene match accounts for. What this sample's time point label stands for: blood sample drawn before combined kidney and bone marrow transplant. Thawed PBMCs were FACS-sorted into unstimulated Tregs (CD4+CD25+CD127-), CD4+ non-Tregs (CD4+CD25-), CD4 cells and CD8 cells. The patients were a handful of recipients of combined kidney and bone marrow transplants from the ITN036ST trial, and samples were available only for these trial subjects. Healthy control blood was processed to PBMCs with a Ficoll density gradient and then cryopreserved, whereas patient PBMCs were collected both before and after transplant.

On this clone: Its target antigen remains unknown. Per-base qualities were not stored, and no clone one base away is much larger.

Summary of the overall study and its limitations: The study was limited by small patient numbers, and the findings need validation in larger populations and under other immunosuppression protocols. Biological reproducibility was not examined directly, but technical replication error appeared to be minimal. In tolerant patients, the expansion of donor-specific Tregs was greater than global Treg expansion, suggesting that the expansion was antigen-driven rather than nonspecific. Expanding Tregs with activated donor B cells appeared to identify the most biologically relevant and donor-specific TCRbeta repertoire. Because the PCR primers were changed over time for some patients, nucleotide-level comparison could not be performed across the samples from those patients.

The sample consisted of CD4+ T cells from blood, taken before the transplant. The receptor comes from a human donor who received a combined kidney and bone marrow transplant. This chain is built from TRBV19 and TRBJ2-7, and 8 junctional nucleotides match TRBD2. In nucleotides, the sequence is TGTGCCAGTAATTCGGGGGGGAAGAACTACGAGCAGTACTTC. Its protein product is CASNSGGKNYEQYF.